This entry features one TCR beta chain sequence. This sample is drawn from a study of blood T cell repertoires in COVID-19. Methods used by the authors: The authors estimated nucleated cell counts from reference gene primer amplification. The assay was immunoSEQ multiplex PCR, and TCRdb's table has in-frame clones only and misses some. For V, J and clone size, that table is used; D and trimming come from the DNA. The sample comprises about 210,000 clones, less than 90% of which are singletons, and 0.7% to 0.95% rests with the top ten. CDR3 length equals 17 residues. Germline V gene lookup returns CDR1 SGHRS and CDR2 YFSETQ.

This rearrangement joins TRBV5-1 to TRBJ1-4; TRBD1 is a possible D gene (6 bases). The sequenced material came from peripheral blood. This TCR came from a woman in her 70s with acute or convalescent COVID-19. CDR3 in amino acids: CARKGGGPSATNEKLFF. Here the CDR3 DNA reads TGCGCACGAAAGGGAGGGGGTCCTTCTGCAACTAATGAAAAACTGTTTTTT.